The 27 T cell receptor beta chains presented below share a single source sample, sequenced in a study of neoadjuvant anti-PD-1 for oral cavity cancer. Assay: immunoSEQ multiplex PCR; the TCRdb copy retains only in-frame clones and omits some. The profile shows some 17,000 clones, approximately 61% of them singletons. The specimen was PBMCs, collected before nivolumab (anti-PD-1) treatment. Receptors originate from a person aged 35-80 years with oral cavity squamous cell carcinoma.

This sequence joins TRBV2 and TRBJ2-3; D not resolved. The CDR3 loop spans 14 amino acids. Germline lookup yields CDR1 SNHLY and CDR2 FYNNEI. V lost 3 bases to trimming and J lost 2 bases, with 9 bases between them. This CDR3 is CASSDGSYTDTQYF. CDR3 bases: TGTGCCAGCAGTGACGGCAGCTACACAGATACGCAGTATTTT.

V usage is TRBV7-9 and J usage is TRBJ2-5; no clear D. Germline values: CDR1 SEHNR, CDR2 FQNEAQ (reference sequence). Trimming pared 5 bases from V and 5 bases from J, leaving 9 bases between. The CDR3 has 12 residues. DNA for the CDR3: TGTGCCAGCAGCCAAGTTAGTGAGACCCAGTACTTC. The encoded protein is CASSQVSETQYF.

The CDR3 nucleotides read TGTGCCTGGAGCACAGCGTCACAGGGGGCTCGAAATCAGCCCCAGCATTTT. The encoded protein is CAWSTASQGARNQPQHF. The chain employs TRBV30 and TRBJ1-5, with 9 positions matching TRBD1. Germline CDR1 GTSNPN, CDR2 SVGIG (reference sequence). The CDR3 contains 17 residues. V lost 3 bases, J lost 4 bases, and 13 bases stayed unmatched.

The chain couples TRBV6-6 to TRBJ2-7; no clear D gene. Germline-derived CDR1 and CDR2 are MNHNY and SVGAGI (reference sequence). This CDR3 is 12 amino acids long. V was clipped by 0 bases and J by 5 bases, with 5 bases between them. CDR3 sequence: CASSYSHNEQYF. The CDR3 DNA reads TGTGCCAGCAGTTACTCACACAACGAGCAGTACTTC.

This CDR3 is CAISESGTSQETQYF. The CDR3 DNA sequence: TGTGCCATCAGTGAGTCGGGTACTTCACAAGAGACCCAGTACTTC. The chain combines TRBV10-3 with TRBJ2-5; D not certain. The CDR3 length is 15 residues. Trimming left V 0 bases short and J 2 bases short, with 10 bases between. Germline-derived CDR1 and CDR2 are ENHRY and SYGVKD.

This clone has only a few counts. The chain is built from TRBV11-2 and TRBJ2-4, with 7 bases identical to TRBD2. Germline-derived CDR1 and CDR2 are SGHAT and FQNNGV. The V and J ends lost 1 base and 2 bases, in that order; junction bases with no gene match: 5. This CDR3 region has 16 residues. The CDR3 bases are TGTGCCAGCAGCTTAGGGCGGGAGAGGTCCAAAAACATTCAGTACTTC. Translating it yields CASSLGRERSKNIQYF. The full variable domain, rest sourced from reference TRBV11-2 and TRBJ2-4, is EAGVAQSPRYKIIEKRQSVAFWCNPISGHATLYWYQQILGQGPKLLIQFQNNGVVDDSQLPKDRFSAERLKGVDSTLKIQPAKLEDSAVYLCASSLGRERSKNIQYFGAGTRLSVL.

The chain is built from TRBV7-8 and TRBJ2-2; possibly TRBD1 or TRBD2 for D (6 bases each). V was shortened by 1 base and J by 7 bases, with 16 bases between the two germline ends. CDR1 is SGHVS and CDR2 is FQNEAQ in the germline V gene. The CDR3 runs to 16 residues. CDR3 residues: CASSLGGTSYGGELFF. CDR3 nucleotide sequence: TGTGCCAGCAGCTTAGGCGGGACAAGTTACGGCGGGGAGCTGTTTTTT.

This chain links TRBV19 with TRBJ1-1, with a possible D match to TRBD1 (5 bases). This CDR3 region has 13 residues. Germline V gene lookup returns CDR1 LNHDA and CDR2 SQIVND (reference sequence). The V end was cut by 7 bases, the J end by 5 bases, with 14 bases between. Here the CDR3 reads CASNLLGETEAFF. The CDR3 bases are TGTGCCAGTAACCTATTGGGGGAGACTGAAGCTTTCTTT.

The chain recombines TRBV25-1 with TRBJ1-5; 7 bases agree with TRBD1. Unmatched junction bases numbered 5, after V lost 3 bases and J lost 3 bases. In germline, CDR1 is MGHDK, CDR2 SYGVNS. CDR3 length: 15 amino acids. CDR3 nucleotide sequence: TGTGCCAGCAGTGAGTTCGGGACAGACAATCAGCCCCAGCATTTT. Protein sequence: CASSEFGTDNQPQHF. The whole variable domain, remainder taken from reference TRBV25-1 and TRBJ1-5, is EADIYQTPRYLVIGTGKKITLECSQTMGHDKMYWYQQDPGMELHLIHYSYGVNSTEKGDLSSESTVSRIRTEHFPLTLESARPSHTSQYLCASSEFGTDNQPQHFGDGTRLSIL.

The chain joins TRBV5-5 to TRBJ1-4, with D unresolved. Looked up from germline, CDR1 is SGHKS and CDR2 is YYEKEE (reference sequence). The V end was cut by 0 bases, the J end by 8 bases, with 14 bases between. The CDR3 is made up of 15 amino acids. The CDR3: CASSLAFGDLEKLFF. CDR3 bases: TGTGCCAGCAGCTTGGCTTTCGGCGATTTGGAAAAACTGTTTTTT.

J is TRBJ2-3 and V is TRBV10-3, with D perhaps matching TRBD2 (6 bases). Germline V lookup: CDR1 ENHRY, CDR2 SYGVKD. The CDR3 has 16 amino acids. Trimming cost V 0 bases and J 1 base, with 11 bases left between them. The CDR3 is CAISESGERGTDTQYF. Written as DNA, the CDR3 is TGTGCCATCAGTGAGTCCGGGGAGCGGGGCACAGATACGCAGTATTTT.

This clone was found a few times. The chain uses TRBV4-2 and TRBJ1-4; possibly TRBD1 for D (5 bases). CDR3 size: 18 residues. Germline assignment: CDR1 LGHNA and CDR2 YNFKEQ. With 0 bases removed from V and 6 bases from J, the gap between germline ends came to 20 bases. DNA for the CDR3: TGTGCCAGCAGCCAAGATGTCTCCGGTTTGGGGGTCTATGAAAAACTGTTTTTT. Amino acids: CASSQDVSGLGVYEKLFF.

In this sample, this clone turned up once. Here the CDR3 DNA reads TGCAGTGCTATAGACCAATACGAGCAGTACTTC. Its protein is CSAIDQYEQYF. The chain employs TRBV20-1 and TRBJ2-7; the D is unclear. Per the germline V gene, CDR1 is DFQATT and CDR2 is SNEGSKA (reference sequence). V was pared by 4 bases and J by 4 bases, with 8 bases between. There are 11 residues in the CDR3.

This clone was observed a few times. The chain combines TRBV7-2 with TRBJ1-2; no firm D call. The germline V gene encodes CDR1 SGHTA and CDR2 FQGNSA. The CDR3 extends over 12 amino acids. Trimming left V 5 bases short and J 1 base short, with 5 bases between. The CDR3 sequence is CASSPHNYGYTF. CDR3 sequence (DNA): TGTGCCAGCAGCCCCCATAACTATGGCTACACCTTC.

The chain uses TRBV7-8 and TRBJ2-1; TRBD2 matches at 7 bases. The CDR3 spans 18 residues. V was clipped by 4 bases and J by 0 bases; unmatched bases: 12. Germline loops: CDR1 SGHVS, CDR2 FQNEAQ. The CDR3 sequence is CASSYQGRGRGSYNEQFF. The CDR3 region has the DNA TGTGCCAGCAGCTACCAAGGACGCGGGAGAGGCTCCTACAATGAGCAGTTCTTC.

The V and J genes are TRBV4-1 and TRBJ2-2; 11 nucleotides align to TRBD2. CDR3 length: 17 amino acids. V was pared by 4 bases and J by 2 bases, with 6 bases of the junction left unmatched. The germline gives CDR1 MGHRA, CDR2 YSYEKL. This CDR3 reads CASSPYSGRVNTGELFF. The CDR3 coding sequence is TGCGCCAGCAGCCCTTATAGCGGGAGGGTTAACACCGGGGAGCTGTTTTTT.

The chain recombines TRBV11-1 with TRBJ2-1; TRBD1 matches at 9 bases. The CDR3 is 14 residues long. CDR1 is SGHAT, CDR2 FQDESV, per germline (reference sequence). Losses at the gene ends were 5 bases for V and 9 bases for J; bases not matched to a gene: 8. The CDR3 nucleotides are TGTGCCAGCAGCCGGACAGGGGCCCGAAGTGAGCAGTTCTTC. Amino acid sequence: CASSRTGARSEQFF.

This clone showed up just a few times. The chain combines TRBV6-6 with TRBJ1-5, with D perhaps TRBD1 (6 bases). CDR1 and CDR2 (germline): MNHNY, SVGAGI (reference sequence). The CDR3 is 14 residues long. Trimming took off 4 bases at V and 9 bases at J, with 16 bases between the two ends. The CDR3 DNA reads as TGTGCCAGCAGTTCGACACAGGGACGGGCGCCCCAGCATTTT. Translating gives CASSSTQGRAPQHF.

There are a few counts of this clone. The genes are TRBV2 and TRBJ2-7; possibly TRBD1 for D (6 bases). Germline V gene data show CDR1 as SNHLY and CDR2 as FYNNEI. V was shortened by 0 bases and J by 2 bases, with 11 bases between the two germline ends. The CDR3 spans 15 residues. The CDR3 reads CASSEAPGAAYEQYF. CDR3 bases: TGTGCCAGCAGTGAAGCCCCAGGGGCAGCCTACGAGCAGTACTTC.

The rearrangement uses TRBV29-1 and TRBJ1-2; D not resolved. Deletions cut 7 bases from V and 8 bases from J, with 17 bases between. CDR1 and CDR2 (germline): SQVTM, ANQGSEA. The CDR3 loop spans 12 amino acids. CDR3 in DNA: TGCAGCGCCCACCCCGTTCGGGCCGGCTACACCTTC. Protein: CSAHPVRAGYTF.

The genes are TRBV10-1 and TRBJ1-1; perhaps TRBD1 as D (6 bases). CDR1 and CDR2 from the germline V gene are WNHNN and SYGVQD (reference sequence). V lost 3 bases, J lost 10 bases, and 12 bases lay in between. CDR3 length: 12 amino acids. The CDR3 coding sequence is TGCGCCAGCAGTGATTCCGCAGGGGCAGCTTTCTTT. Its protein is CASSDSAGAAFF.

In this sample, this clone turned up once. For the CDR3, the DNA is TGTGCCAGCAGCGCAAACCCCGGGACAGGGGTCGGGGAAGCTTTCTTT. Translating it yields CASSANPGTGVGEAFF. V usage is TRBV9 and J usage is TRBJ1-1; 10 positions agree with TRBD1. V trimming: 3 bases; J trimming: 8 bases; junction bases outside the gene matches: 13. CDR3 length equals 16 residues. Germline V gene lookup returns CDR1 SGDLS and CDR2 YYNGEE.

This chain uses TRBV30 with TRBJ2-2; 10 bases fit TRBD1. The V gene's germline CDR1 is GTSNPN and CDR2 SVGIG (reference sequence). There are 16 residues in the CDR3. V was pared by 4 bases and J by 1 base, with 6 bases of the junction left unmatched. CDR3 loop: CAWIEWDRGNTGELFF. The CDR3 DNA reads TGTGCCTGGATAGAGTGGGACAGGGGGAACACCGGGGAGCTGTTTTTT.

This clone was detected once. This CDR3 is CASGTSGRGKDTQYF. The CDR3 DNA reads as TGTGCCAGCGGGACTAGCGGGAGAGGTAAAGATACGCAGTATTTT. The genes are TRBV6-5 and TRBJ2-3; the match to TRBD2 covers 14 bases. CDR1 is MNHEY and CDR2 is SVGAGI in the germline V gene. V dropped 8 bases and J dropped 5; count of bases not matched to a gene: 6. This CDR3 has 15 residues.

The V gene is TRBV6-5, the J gene TRBJ2-7; 12 bases match TRBD2. J gave up 4 bases and V 6 bases, and 7 bases lay outside the gene matches. Germline CDR1 MNHEY, CDR2 SVGAGI. The CDR3 extends over 15 amino acids. The CDR3 reads CASRRETSGSYEQYF. The CDR3 DNA is TGTGCCAGCAGGCGGGAGACTAGCGGGAGTTACGAGCAGTACTTC.

The DNA of the CDR3 is TGCGCCAGCGGCCGGGACACCATCTATGGCTACACCTTC. Translating gives CASGRDTIYGYTF. The chain carries TRBV5-1 and TRBJ1-2, with D possibly matching TRBD1 (6 bases). This CDR3 comprises 13 residues. Trimming removed 7 bases from V and 4 bases from J, with 14 bases in between. Germline-derived CDR1 and CDR2 are SGHRS and YFSETQ.

The gene calls are TRBV7-3 and TRBJ2-7, with D maybe TRBD2 (6 bases). The CDR3 has 13 amino acids. V lost 4 bases and J 6 bases, leaving 13 bases between the germline ends. The germline CDR1 and CDR2 sequences are SGHTA and FQGTGA. The CDR3 sequence: CASSSSTRTEQYF. The CDR3 nucleotides are TGTGCCAGCAGCTCGTCGACTAGAACCGAGCAGTACTTC.